A selection of T cell receptor beta chains follows, all from one sample in a study of neurological immune-mediated disorders. TCRdb re-derived calls from the 5' RACE reads in MiXCR, one entry per CDR3 protein. Of roughly 34,000 distinct CDR3 sequences detected, 10% to 15% appear once; the ten largest clones hold 2.3%. The sequencing input was PBMCs. The receptors were sampled from a woman aged 40 to 50 in good health. Each CDR3 is given with its conserved first and last residue. The D gene is left open where the match is weak. Expanded clones get a size class; other rows say once, few or many, or leave the size out.

J gene: TRBJ2-4
CDR3 length: 13
D gene: TRBD2
clone size: many
V gene: TRBV5-1
CDR3 protein: CASSSGTSGIQYF
CDR3 DNA: TGCGCCAGCAGCTCCGGGACTAGCGGCATTCAGTACTTC

J gene: TRBJ2-1
CDR3 length: 14
D gene: TRBD2
clone size: many
V gene: TRBV2
CDR3 protein: CATQREAIHNEQFF
CDR3 DNA: TGTGCCACCCAGCGGGAGGCGATTCACAATGAGCAGTTCTTC

J gene: TRBJ2-2
CDR3 length: 14
D gene: TRBD1
clone size: -
V gene: TRBV3-1
CDR3 protein: CSSRGTGGQGELFF
CDR3 DNA: TGTTCCAGTAGGGGGACAGGGGGCCAAGGGGAGCTGTTTTTT

J gene: TRBJ1-6
CDR3 length: 15
D gene: -
clone size: many
V gene: TRBV20-1
CDR3 protein: CSARAQESYNSPLHF
CDR3 DNA: TGCAGTGCTAGAGCTCAGGAATCCTATAATTCACCCCTCCACTTT

J gene: TRBJ1-6
CDR3 length: 19
D gene: TRBD1
clone size: many
V gene: TRBV5-5
CDR3 protein: CASSSSSKQGAAYNSPLHF
CDR3 DNA: TGTGCCAGCAGTTCTAGCTCGAAACAGGGGGCCGCCTATAATTCACCCCTCCACTTT

J gene: TRBJ2-3
CDR3 length: 12
D gene: -
clone size: many
V gene: TRBV7-2
CDR3 protein: CASSRAVDTQYF
CDR3 DNA: TGTGCCAGCAGCCGGGCAGTAGATACGCAGTATTTT

J gene: TRBJ1-6
CDR3 length: 15
D gene: -
clone size: many
V gene: TRBV20-1
CDR3 protein: CSARGESSYNSPLHF
CDR3 DNA: TGCAGTGCTAGGGGCGAGAGCTCCTATAATTCACCCCTCCACTTT

J gene: TRBJ2-7
CDR3 length: 17
D gene: TRBD1
clone size: many
V gene: TRBV11-2
CDR3 protein: CASSSVMVTGTTYEQYF
CDR3 DNA: TGTGCCAGCAGCTCCGTTATGGTGACAGGGACAACCTACGAGCAGTACTTC

J gene: TRBJ1-2
CDR3 length: 15
D gene: -
clone size: many
V gene: TRBV4-2
CDR3 protein: CASSQEGAAPYGYTF
CDR3 DNA: TGTGCCAGCAGCCAAGAGGGGGCCGCCCCCTATGGCTACACCTTC

J gene: TRBJ2-7
CDR3 length: 14
D gene: TRBD1
clone size: many
V gene: TRBV20-1
CDR3 protein: CSARVPGQGYEQYF
CDR3 DNA: TGCAGTGCTAGGGTACCGGGACAGGGTTACGAGCAGTACTTC

J gene: TRBJ2-4
CDR3 length: 12
D gene: TRBD2
clone size: many
V gene: TRBV12-3/TRBV12-4
CDR3 protein: CASTFRGDIQYF
CDR3 DNA: TGTGCCAGCACCTTCCGGGGGGACATTCAGTACTTC

J gene: TRBJ1-1
CDR3 length: 14
D gene: TRBD1
clone size: many
V gene: TRBV20-1
CDR3 protein: CSARRQGGGTEAFF
CDR3 DNA: TGCAGTGCTAGACGACAGGGAGGGGGCACTGAAGCTTTCTTT

J gene: TRBJ1-5
CDR3 length: 15
D gene: -
clone size: -
V gene: TRBV2
CDR3 protein: CASSADGLGNQPQHF
CDR3 DNA: TGTGCCAGCAGTGCCGACGGACTAGGCAATCAGCCCCAGCATTTT

J gene: TRBJ2-2
CDR3 length: 17
D gene: TRBD1
clone size: few
V gene: TRBV11-3
CDR3 protein: CASSSNVGTGHTGELFF
CDR3 DNA: TGTGCCAGCAGCTCCAATGTAGGGACAGGGCACACCGGGGAGCTGTTTTTT

J gene: TRBJ2-1
CDR3 length: 14
D gene: -
clone size: -
V gene: TRBV2
CDR3 protein: CASSASPEVDEQFF
CDR3 DNA: TGTGCCAGCAGTGCTTCCCCAGAGGTCGATGAGCAGTTCTTC

J gene: TRBJ1-1
CDR3 length: 11
D gene: -
clone size: -
V gene: TRBV6-1
CDR3 protein: CASSEIRGAFF
CDR3 DNA: TGTGCCAGCAGTGAAATCCGGGGAGCTTTCTTT

J gene: TRBJ1-2
CDR3 length: 14
D gene: -
clone size: many
V gene: TRBV5-6
CDR3 protein: CASSLVTANYGYTF
CDR3 DNA: TGTGCCAGCAGCTTGGTTACCGCTAACTATGGCTACACCTTC

J gene: TRBJ1-1
CDR3 length: 14
D gene: TRBD1
clone size: medium-sized
V gene: TRBV20-1
CDR3 protein: CSAPTGGVHTEAFF
CDR3 DNA: TGCAGTGCCCCTACAGGGGGGGTTCACACTGAAGCTTTCTTT

J gene: TRBJ1-2
CDR3 length: 13
D gene: TRBD1
clone size: many
V gene: TRBV5-1
CDR3 protein: CASSIGQGNGYTF
CDR3 DNA: TGCGCCAGCAGCATCGGACAGGGAAATGGCTACACCTTC

J gene: TRBJ2-5
CDR3 length: 17
D gene: TRBD2
clone size: medium-sized
V gene: TRBV5-5
CDR3 protein: CASSLVAGGYSQETQYF
CDR3 DNA: TGTGCCAGCAGCTTGGTCGCGGGGGGTTATAGTCAAGAGACCCAGTACTTC

J gene: TRBJ1-1
CDR3 length: 12
D gene: -
clone size: many
V gene: TRBV5-8
CDR3 protein: CASSLDGGEAFF
CDR3 DNA: TGTGCCAGCAGCTTGGATGGAGGTGAAGCTTTCTTT

J gene: TRBJ1-2
CDR3 length: 12
D gene: -
clone size: many
V gene: TRBV29-1
CDR3 protein: CSVEDPRDCYTF
CDR3 DNA: TGCAGCGTTGAAGATCCCCGTGATTGCTACACCTTC

J gene: TRBJ2-1
CDR3 length: 15
D gene: TRBD1
clone size: many
V gene: TRBV18
CDR3 protein: CASSPGQDFYNEQFF
CDR3 DNA: TGTGCCAGCTCACCGGGACAGGATTTTTACAATGAGCAGTTCTTC

J gene: TRBJ1-1
CDR3 length: 13
D gene: -
clone size: many
V gene: TRBV27
CDR3 protein: CASSLLSRTEAFF
CDR3 DNA: TGTGCCAGCAGTTTATTGTCTCGGACTGAAGCTTTCTTT

J gene: TRBJ2-1
CDR3 length: 14
D gene: TRBD2
clone size: many
V gene: TRBV7-2
CDR3 protein: CASSLAVGNYGQFF
CDR3 DNA: TGTGCCAGCAGCCTAGCGGTGGGAAACTATGGGCAGTTCTTC

J gene: TRBJ1-1
CDR3 length: 13
D gene: -
clone size: many
V gene: TRBV12-3/TRBV12-4
CDR3 protein: CASSFVRETEAFF
CDR3 DNA: TGTGCCAGCAGTTTTGTCAGGGAGACTGAAGCTTTCTTT

J gene: TRBJ1-2
CDR3 length: 17
D gene: -
clone size: -
V gene: TRBV4-3
CDR3 protein: CASSQDSPGRGDYGYTF
CDR3 DNA: TGCGCCAGCAGCCAAGATAGTCCAGGGAGGGGTGACTATGGCTACACCTTC

J gene: TRBJ1-1
CDR3 length: 14
D gene: -
clone size: many
V gene: TRBV5-1
CDR3 protein: CASSLGGRNTEAFF
CDR3 DNA: TGCGCCAGCAGCCTGGGTGGGAGGAACACTGAAGCTTTCTTT

J gene: TRBJ1-1
CDR3 length: 13
D gene: -
clone size: -
V gene: TRBV3-1
CDR3 protein: CASSHRGRSRAFF
CDR3 DNA: TGTGCCAGCAGCCACCGAGGGCGATCGCGGGCTTTCTTT

J gene: TRBJ2-7
CDR3 length: 15
D gene: TRBD1
clone size: -
V gene: TRBV7-9
CDR3 protein: CASSRGQGAPYEQYF
CDR3 DNA: TGTGCCAGCAGCCGGGGACAGGGGGCACCATACGAGCAGTACTTC

J gene: TRBJ1-2
CDR3 length: 17
D gene: TRBD1
clone size: many
V gene: TRBV9
CDR3 protein: CASSTSLRFRGGYGYTF
CDR3 DNA: TGTGCCAGCAGTACAAGCCTCCGTTTCAGGGGGGGCTATGGCTACACCTTC

J gene: TRBJ2-1
CDR3 length: 16
D gene: -
clone size: -
V gene: TRBV19
CDR3 protein: CASSITAGFTYNEQFF
CDR3 DNA: TGTGCCAGTAGTATCACGGCGGGATTCACCTACAATGAGCAGTTCTTC

J gene: TRBJ2-5
CDR3 length: 13
D gene: -
clone size: many
V gene: TRBV10-1
CDR3 protein: CASSGGSPETQYF
CDR3 DNA: TGCGCCAGCAGTGGGGGTTCACCAGAGACCCAGTACTTC

J gene: TRBJ2-7
CDR3 length: 14
D gene: -
clone size: many
V gene: TRBV18
CDR3 protein: CASSPRQGTWEQYF
CDR3 DNA: TGTGCCAGCTCACCACGCCAGGGGACGTGGGAGCAGTACTTC

J gene: TRBJ2-5
CDR3 length: 16
D gene: TRBD2
clone size: many
V gene: TRBV18
CDR3 protein: CASSPRLAGGPETQYF
CDR3 DNA: TGTGCCAGCTCACCACGTCTAGCGGGGGGGCCGGAGACCCAGTACTTC

J gene: TRBJ2-3
CDR3 length: 11
D gene: -
clone size: many
V gene: TRBV20-1
CDR3 protein: CSARRSDTQYF
CDR3 DNA: TGCAGTGCTAGGAGGTCGGATACGCAGTATTTT